This T cell receptor (beta chain) was captured in a study of blood T cell repertoires in COVID-19. Overall study: There were acute and convalescent COVID-19 samples, and they came from the United States, Italy and Spain. T cells, B-cell-depleted T cells, or PBMCs provided the cDNA or gDNA that served as material.

Profiling relied on immunoSEQ multiplex PCR, and the TCRdb table lists in-frame clones only, not all of them. Of around 470,000 clones detected, roughly 91% appear once; the ten largest clones hold about 0.6%. Enrolled through a virtual design, the participants were between about 18 and 100 years of age and came from about two dozen US areas. Among Cohort 3 donors, those recovered had two negative PCRs, clearance, or symptom resolution. Per germline, CDR1 LGHDT and CDR2 YNNKEL (reference sequence). Trimming took off 3 bases at V and 7 bases at J, with 16 bases between the two ends. The CDR3 spans 14 residues.

This TCR was recovered from a man aged 18 to 35 who had recovered from COVID-19. Sequenced material: PBMCs or T cells enriched from blood (not recorded which). The rearrangement uses TRBV3-1 (or the pseudogene TRBV3-2) and TRBJ2-7, with D possibly being TRBD1 (6 bases). This chain's CDR3 is CASSQQGRESEQYF. CDR3 sequence (DNA): TGTGCCAGCAGCCAGCAGGGGCGCGAGTCGGAGCAGTACTTC.